The T cell receptor (beta chain) described here comes from a study of technical replicates of blood from several donors. The method was immunoSEQ multiplex PCR; TCRdb's version includes in-frame clones alone and lacks a portion of them. The sample includes 85,000 to 100,000 clones, around 95% seen only once; the top ten take 0.2% to 0.25%. The CDR3 extends over 12 amino acids. Trimming took off 0 bases at V and 8 bases at J, with 8 bases between the two ends. The germline gives CDR1 SGDLS, CDR2 YYNGEE. This sequence joins TRBV9 and TRBJ1-2; no definite D call. Sequenced: T cells isolated from PBMCs. The receptor comes from a human donor in good health. The CDR3 is CASSVGGSGYTF. CDR3 nucleotide sequence: TGTGCCAGCAGCGTAGGCGGTTCCGGCTACACCTTC.